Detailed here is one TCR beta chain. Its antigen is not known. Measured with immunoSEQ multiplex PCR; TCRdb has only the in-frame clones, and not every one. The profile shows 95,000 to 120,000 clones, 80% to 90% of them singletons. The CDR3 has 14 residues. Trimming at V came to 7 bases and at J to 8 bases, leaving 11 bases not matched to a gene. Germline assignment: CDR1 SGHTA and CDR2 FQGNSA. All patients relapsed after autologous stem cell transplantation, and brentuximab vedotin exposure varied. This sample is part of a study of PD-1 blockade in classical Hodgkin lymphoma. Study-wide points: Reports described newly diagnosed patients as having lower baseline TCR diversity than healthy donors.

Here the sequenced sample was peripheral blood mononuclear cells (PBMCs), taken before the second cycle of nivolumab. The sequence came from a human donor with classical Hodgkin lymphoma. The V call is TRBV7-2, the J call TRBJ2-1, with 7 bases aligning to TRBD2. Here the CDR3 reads CASKKEAGVYEQFF. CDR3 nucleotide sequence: TGTGCCAGCAAAAAGGAGGCGGGAGTATATGAGCAGTTCTTC. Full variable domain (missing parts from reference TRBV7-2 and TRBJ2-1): GAGVSQSPSNKVTEKGKDVELRCDPISGHTALYWYRQSLGQGLEFLIYFQGNSAPDKSGLPSDRFSAERTGGSVSTLTIQRTQQEDSAVYLCASKKEAGVYEQFFGPGTRLTVL.